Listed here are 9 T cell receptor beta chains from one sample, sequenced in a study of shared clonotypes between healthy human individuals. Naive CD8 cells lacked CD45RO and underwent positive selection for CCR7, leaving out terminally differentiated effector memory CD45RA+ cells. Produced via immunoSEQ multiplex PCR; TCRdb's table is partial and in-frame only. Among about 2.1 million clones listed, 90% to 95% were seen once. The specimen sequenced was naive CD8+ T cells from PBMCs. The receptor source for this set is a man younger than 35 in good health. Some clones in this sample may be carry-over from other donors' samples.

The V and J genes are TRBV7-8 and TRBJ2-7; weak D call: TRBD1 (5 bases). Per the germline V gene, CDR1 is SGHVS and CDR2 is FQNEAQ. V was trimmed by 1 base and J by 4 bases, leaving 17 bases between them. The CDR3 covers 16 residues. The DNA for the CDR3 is TGTGCCAGCAGCTTAGACTCCAGGGTGCTGGGGTACGAGCAGTACTTC. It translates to CASSLDSRVLGYEQYF.

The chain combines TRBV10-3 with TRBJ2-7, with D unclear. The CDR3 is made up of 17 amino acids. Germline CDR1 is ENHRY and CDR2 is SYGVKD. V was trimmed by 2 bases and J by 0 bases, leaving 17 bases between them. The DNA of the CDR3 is TGTGCCATCAGTGAGAGTGGGCACCAACCTAGCTCCTACGAGCAGTACTTC. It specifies CAISESGHQPSSYEQYF.

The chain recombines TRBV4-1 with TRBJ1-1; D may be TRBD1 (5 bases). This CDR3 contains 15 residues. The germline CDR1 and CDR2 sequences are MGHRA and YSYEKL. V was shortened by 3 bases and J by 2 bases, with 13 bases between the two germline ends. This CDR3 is CASSHPGTANTEAFF. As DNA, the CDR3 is TGCGCCAGCAGCCACCCCGGGACGGCAAACACTGAAGCTTTCTTT.

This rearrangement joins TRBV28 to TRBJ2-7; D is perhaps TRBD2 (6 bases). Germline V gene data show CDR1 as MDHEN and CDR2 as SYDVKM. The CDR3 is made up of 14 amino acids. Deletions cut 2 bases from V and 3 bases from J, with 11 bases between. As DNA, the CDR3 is TGTGCCAGCAGTTTAAGGCGGGAAGACTACGAGCAGTACTTC. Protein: CASSLRREDYEQYF.

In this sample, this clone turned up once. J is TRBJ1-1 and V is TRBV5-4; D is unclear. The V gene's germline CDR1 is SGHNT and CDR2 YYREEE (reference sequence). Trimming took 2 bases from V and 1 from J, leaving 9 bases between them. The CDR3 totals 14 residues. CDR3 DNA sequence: TGTGCCAGCAGCTTCGGAATAACGAACACTGAAGCTTTCTTT. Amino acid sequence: CASSFGITNTEAFF. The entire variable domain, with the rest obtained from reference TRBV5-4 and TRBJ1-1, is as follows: ETGVTQSPTHLIKTRGQQVTLRCSSQSGHNTVSWYQQALGQGPQFIFQYYREEENGRGNFPPRFSGLQFPNYSSELNVNALELDDSALYLCASSFGITNTEAFFGQGTRLTVV.

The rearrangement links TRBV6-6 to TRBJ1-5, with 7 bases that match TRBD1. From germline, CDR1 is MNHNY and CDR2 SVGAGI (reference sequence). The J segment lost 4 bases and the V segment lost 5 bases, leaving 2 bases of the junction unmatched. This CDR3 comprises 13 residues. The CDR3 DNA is TGTGCCAGCAGTGACAGGGAGAATCAGCCCCAGCATTTT. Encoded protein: CASSDRENQPQHF.

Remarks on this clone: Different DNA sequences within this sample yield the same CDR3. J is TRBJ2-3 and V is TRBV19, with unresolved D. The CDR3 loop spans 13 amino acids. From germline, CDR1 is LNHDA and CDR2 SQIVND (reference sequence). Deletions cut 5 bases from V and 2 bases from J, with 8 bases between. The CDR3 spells CASSGRYTDTQYF. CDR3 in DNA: TGTGCCAGTAGTGGCAGGTACACAGATACGCAGTATTTT.

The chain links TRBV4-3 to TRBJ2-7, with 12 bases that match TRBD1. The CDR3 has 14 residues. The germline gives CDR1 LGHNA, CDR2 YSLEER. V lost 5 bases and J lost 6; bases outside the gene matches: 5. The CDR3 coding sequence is TGCGCCAGCAGCTACGGGACAGGGGGCGTCGAGCAGTACTTC. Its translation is CASSYGTGGVEQYF.

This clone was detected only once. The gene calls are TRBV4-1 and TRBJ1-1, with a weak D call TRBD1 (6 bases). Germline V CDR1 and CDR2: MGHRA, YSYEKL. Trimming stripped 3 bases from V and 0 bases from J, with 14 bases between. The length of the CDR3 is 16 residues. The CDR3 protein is CASSHKTDSMNTEAFF. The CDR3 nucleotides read TGCGCCAGCAGCCATAAAACGGACAGCATGAACACTGAAGCTTTCTTT.